This T cell receptor beta chain was identified in a study of Ad26.COV2.S vaccination and SARS-CoV-2 variants. The sample holds a few counts of this clone. The length of the CDR3 is 16 residues. Deletions cut 0 bases from V and 0 bases from J, with 6 bases between. Germline CDR1 MRHNA, CDR2 SNTAGT. Specified treatment: over 15 received Ad26.COV2.S at low or high dose, single or two shots; about five received placebo; per-sample allocation not given. The samples date from day 63 after the first vaccine or placebo injection. Data came from immunoSEQ multiplex PCR; TCRdb stores just in-frame clones and leaves some out. Seen here are roughly 350,000 clones, 80% to 90% observed once, and the top ten hold approximately 3.6%.

The starting material was peripheral blood, obtained in a trial of Ad26.COV2.S vaccine versus placebo. The chain carries TRBV6-4 and TRBJ2-6; D is possibly TRBD2 (6 bases). This sequence originates from a person between 18 and 65 years old who received the Ad26.COV2.S COVID-19 vaccine or a placebo. The CDR3 reads CASSDSSGSGANVLTF. CDR3 bases: TGTGCCAGCAGTGACTCTAGCGGCTCTGGGGCCAACGTCCTGACTTTC.